These T cell receptor beta chains were read from a single sample in a study of CD4 and CD8 cells across lung adenocarcinoma regions. TCRdb analysed the PCR reads with MiXCR anew, one entry per CDR3 protein. The sample contains some 8,800 distinct CDR3 sequences, approximately 50% of which appear only once. What was sequenced was CD4+ T cells from the margin of a lung tumor. All receptors come from a male donor with lung adenocarcinoma. The CD4 and CD8 labels of this study may be unreliable. CDR3s include the opening cysteine and the closing phenylalanine or tryptophan. D genes are given only for firm matches. Not all rows give a size; the values are once, few, many and, for expanded clones, a class.

V	J	D	size	CDR3	DNA
TRBV6-1	TRBJ2-3	TRBD2	NA	CASTSAAGAGGTSPDTQYF	TGTGCCAGCACCTCCGCGGCGGGAGCCGGGGGAACTAGCCCAGATACCCAGTACTTT
TRBV10-3	TRBJ2-3	NA	NA	CVSGLCAKDTQYF	TGTGTCTCCGGGCTGTGCGCGAAAGATACTCAGTATTTT
TRBV4-1	TRBJ2-1	TRBD1	NA	CASSQVRWTGVNEQFF	TGCGCCAGCAGCCAAGTCAGATGGACAGGGGTCAATGAGCAGTTCTTC
TRBV6-2/TRBV6-3	TRBJ2-7	TRBD1	NA	CASSYSRTGLNSYEQYF	TGTGCCAGCAGTTACTCGCGGACAGGCCTTAACTCCTACGAGCAGTACTTC
TRBV25-1	TRBJ2-1	NA	NA	CASSVLHNEQFF	TGTGCCAGCAGTGTACTCCACAATGAGCAGTTCTTC
TRBV6-1	TRBJ2-1	TRBD2	NA	CASFSSGGYEQFF	TGTGCCAGCTTTTCTAGCGGGGGATATGAGCAGTTCTTC
TRBV25-1	TRBJ2-1	NA	NA	CASSEYNARGNEQFF	TGTGCCAGCAGTGAATATAATGCGCGGGGCAATGAGCAGTTCTTC
TRBV6-2/TRBV6-3	TRBJ1-1	NA	NA	CASIGGHTEAFF	TGTGCCAGCATAGGCGGACACACTGAAGCTTTCTTT
TRBV11-3	TRBJ2-7	NA	NA	CASSLGGHEQYF	TGTGCCAGCAGCTTAGGGGGACACGAGCAGTACTTC
TRBV6-5	TRBJ2-5	TRBD2	once	CASSYSPGWGGETQYF	TGTGCCAGCAGTTACTCCCCAGGGTGGGGGGGAGAGACCCAGTACTTC
TRBV7-2	TRBJ2-4	TRBD2	NA	CASSLSAGVTKNIQYF	TGTGCCAGCAGCTTGTCTGCGGGAGTTACCAAAAACATTCAGTACTTC
TRBV6-1	TRBJ2-7	NA	medium-sized	CASSRVNEQYF	TGTGCCAGCTCGAGGGTAAATGAGCAGTACTTC
TRBV28	TRBJ2-5	NA	few	CASSLFGNVGLGETQYF	TGTGCCAGCAGTTTATTTGGGAATGTGGGGTTAGGAGAGACCCAGTACTTC
TRBV27	TRBJ2-3	TRBD2	large	CASRATGLAGQSSTDTQYF	TGTGCCAGCAGAGCCACGGGGCTAGCGGGACAGTCTAGCACAGATACGCAGTATTTT
TRBV30	TRBJ1-5	TRBD1	NA	CASSTGGDYNQPQHF	TGTGCCTCATCGACAGGGGGAGACTACAATCAGCCCCAGCATTTT
TRBV6-1	TRBJ1-1	TRBD1	NA	CASSIDRANNGAIF	TGTGCCAGCAGTATAGACAGGGCTAACAATGGCGCTATCTTT
TRBV6-1	TRBJ2-3	NA	NA	CASSEEAVSTDTQFF	TGTGCCAGCAGTGAAGAGGCGGTGAGCACAGATACGCAGTTTTTT
TRBV10-3	TRBJ2-4	NA	once	CATGREAKDTQYF	TGTGCCACGGGGCGTGAAGCCAAAGATACTCAGTACTTC
TRBV10-3	TRBJ2-5	NA	NA	CAGGLEQYF	TGTGCGGGGGGACTGGAGCAGTACTTC
TRBV30	TRBJ2-1	NA	NA	CAWSSGAEQFF	TGTGCCTGGAGCTCAGGGGCTGAGCAGTTCTTC
TRBV6-1	TRBJ2-3	NA	NA	CARRRSETHIQYF	TGTGCCAGGAGGAGGTCGGAAACCCATATTCAGTATTTT
TRBV6-1	TRBJ2-3	TRBD2	NA	CASNTGAGRGDTQYF	TGTGCCAGCAACACCGGGGCAGGGAGGGGAGATACGCAGTATTTT
TRBV4-2	TRBJ2-5	NA	NA	CASSRGQSQETQYF	TGTGCCAGCAGCCGCGGACAGTCTCAAGAGACCCAGTACTTC
TRBV10-2	TRBJ2-7	NA	NA	CASSETYEQYF	TGCGCCAGCAGTGAGACCTACGAGCAGTACTTC
TRBV25-1	TRBJ2-1	NA	NA	CASGGGAPVGLGEQFF	TGTGCCAGCGGGGGGGGGGCCCCGGTCGGGCTGGGTGAGCAGTTCTTC